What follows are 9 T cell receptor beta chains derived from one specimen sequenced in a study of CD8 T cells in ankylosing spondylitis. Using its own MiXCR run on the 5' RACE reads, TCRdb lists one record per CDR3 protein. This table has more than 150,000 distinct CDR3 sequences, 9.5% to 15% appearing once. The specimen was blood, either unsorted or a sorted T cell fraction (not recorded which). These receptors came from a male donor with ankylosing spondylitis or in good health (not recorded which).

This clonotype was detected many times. The CDR3 protein is CATRYRYHLAGQETQYF. The CDR3 DNA reads as TGTGCCACCCGGTACAGATACCATCTGGCCGGGCAAGAGACCCAGTACTTC. The chain is built from TRBV24-1 and TRBJ2-5; D not certain. CDR1 and CDR2 from the germline V gene are KGHDR and SFDVKD. Trimming took off 9 bases at V and 2 bases at J, with 24 bases between the two ends. The CDR3 is made up of 17 amino acids.

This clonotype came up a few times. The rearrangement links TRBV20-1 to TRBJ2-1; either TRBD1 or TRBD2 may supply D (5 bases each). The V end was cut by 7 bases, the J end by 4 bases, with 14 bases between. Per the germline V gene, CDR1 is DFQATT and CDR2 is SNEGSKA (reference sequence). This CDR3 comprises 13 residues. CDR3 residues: CSGEAGAYNEQFF. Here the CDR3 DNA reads TGCAGTGGGGAAGCCGGGGCATACAATGAGCAGTTCTTC.

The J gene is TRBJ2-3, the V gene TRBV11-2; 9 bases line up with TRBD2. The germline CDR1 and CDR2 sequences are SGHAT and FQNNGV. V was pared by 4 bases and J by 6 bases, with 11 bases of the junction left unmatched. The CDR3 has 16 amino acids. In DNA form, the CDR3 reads TGTGCCAGCAGCTCAAAACTAGCGGGCCTTGGGGATACGCAGTATTTT. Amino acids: CASSSKLAGLGDTQYF. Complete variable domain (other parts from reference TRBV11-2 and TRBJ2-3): EAGVAQSPRYKIIEKRQSVAFWCNPISGHATLYWYQQILGQGPKLLIQFQNNGVVDDSQLPKDRFSAERLKGVDSTLKIQPAKLEDSAVYLCASSSKLAGLGDTQYFGPGTRLTVL.

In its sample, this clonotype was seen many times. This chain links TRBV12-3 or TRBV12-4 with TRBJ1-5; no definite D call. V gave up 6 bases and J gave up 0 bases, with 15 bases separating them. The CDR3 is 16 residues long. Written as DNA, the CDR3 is TGTGCCAGCAGCCTGGGAGGGATTAATAGCAATCAGCCCCAGCATTTT. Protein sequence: CASSLGGINSNQPQHF.

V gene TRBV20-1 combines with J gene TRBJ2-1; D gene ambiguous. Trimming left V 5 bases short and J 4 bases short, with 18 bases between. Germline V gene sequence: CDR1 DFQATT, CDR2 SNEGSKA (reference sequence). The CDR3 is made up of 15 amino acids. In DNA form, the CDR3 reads TGCAGTGCTCCCTCTGGTGGGCCAGGTTACAATGAGCAGTTCTTC. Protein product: CSAPSGGPGYNEQFF.

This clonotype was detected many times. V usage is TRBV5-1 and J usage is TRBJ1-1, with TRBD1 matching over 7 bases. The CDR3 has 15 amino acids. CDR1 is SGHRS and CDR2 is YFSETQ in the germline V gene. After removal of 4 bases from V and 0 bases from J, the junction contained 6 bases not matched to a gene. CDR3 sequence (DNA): TGCGCCAGCAGCGCCAGACAGGGTATGAACACTGAAGCTTTCTTT. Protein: CASSARQGMNTEAFF. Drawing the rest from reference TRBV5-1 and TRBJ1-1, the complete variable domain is KAGVTQTPRYLIKTRGQQVTLSCSPISGHRSVSWYQQTPGQGLQFLFEYFSETQRNKGNFPGRFSGRQFSNSRSEMNVSTLELGDSALYLCASSARQGMNTEAFFGQGTRLTVV.

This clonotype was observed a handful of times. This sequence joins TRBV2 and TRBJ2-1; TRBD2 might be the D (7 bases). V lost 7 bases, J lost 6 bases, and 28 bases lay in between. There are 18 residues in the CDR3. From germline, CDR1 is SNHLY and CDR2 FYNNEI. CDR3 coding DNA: TGTGCCAGCATGGGGGGGCGTCTACTAGAAAGGTCCGGCAATGAGCAGTTCTTC. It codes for CASMGGRLLERSGNEQFF.

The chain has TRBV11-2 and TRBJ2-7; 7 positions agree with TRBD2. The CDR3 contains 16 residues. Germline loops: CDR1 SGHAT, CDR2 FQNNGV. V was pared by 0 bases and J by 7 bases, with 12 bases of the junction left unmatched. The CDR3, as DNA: TGTGCCAGCAGCTTAGAGGGTTTTCGGTGGGAGGGAGAGCAGTACTTC. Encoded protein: CASSLEGFRWEGEQYF.

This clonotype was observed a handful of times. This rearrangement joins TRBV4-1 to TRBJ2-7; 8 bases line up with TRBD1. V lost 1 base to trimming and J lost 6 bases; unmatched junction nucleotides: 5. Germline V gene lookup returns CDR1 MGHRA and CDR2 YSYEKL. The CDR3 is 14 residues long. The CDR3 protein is CASSQGDRTIEQYF. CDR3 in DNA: TGCGCCAGCAGCCAAGGGGACAGGACAATCGAGCAGTACTTC.